These 22 T cell receptor beta chains originate from one sample sequenced in a study of identical twins. TCRdb analysed the 5' RACE reads with MiXCR anew, one entry per CDR3 protein. The sample shows 1,800,000 or so distinct CDR3 sequences, 25% to 35% of them seen only once. The sample consisted of cord blood. The receptor set was obtained from a newborn girl in good health.

This clonotype has only a few counts. The chain joins TRBV11-3 to TRBJ2-7; the match to TRBD2 covers 8 bases. Trimming removed 6 bases from V and 6 bases from J; junction bases left unmatched: 10. The germline gives CDR1 SGHNT, CDR2 YENEEA. The CDR3 spans 14 residues. The CDR3 loop is CASSPSGSFGEQYF. The CDR3 DNA follows: TGTGCCAGCAGTCCGAGCGGGAGTTTCGGCGAGCAGTACTTC.

The rearrangement joins TRBV2 to TRBJ2-1, with D uncertain. The germline V gene encodes CDR1 SNHLY and CDR2 FYNNEI. V lost 7 bases to trimming and J lost 5 bases, with 12 bases between them. The CDR3 loop spans 13 amino acids. For the CDR3, the DNA is TGTGCCAGCAAGGGCAGTTTAGACAATGAGCAGTTCTTC. Its protein is CASKGSLDNEQFF.

The CDR3 DNA sequence: TGTGCCAGCAGCCCGCCGGGGCGATTACTCTACGAGCAGTACTTC. It specifies CASSPPGRLLYEQYF. The chain is built from TRBV7-9 and TRBJ2-7; TRBD1 or TRBD2 may be the D gene (5 bases each). Germline V gives CDR1 SEHNR, CDR2 FQNEAQ (reference sequence). The CDR3 has 15 amino acids. Between the trimmed V and J ends, which lost 5 bases and 3 bases, there was a span of 17 bases.

This clonotype was observed a few times. J is TRBJ2-1 and V is TRBV29-1, with 15 bases lining up with TRBD2. The length of the CDR3 is 17 residues. V shed 6 bases, J shed 5 bases, and the junction held 11 bases outside the gene matches. CDR1 and CDR2 (germline): SQVTM, ANQGSEA. CDR3 bases: TGCAGCGTCCCGGGACTAGCGGGGGGCAAACCGAACAATGAGCAGTTCTTC. This codes for CSVPGLAGGKPNNEQFF.

This clonotype was detected a few times. The rearrangement joins TRBV12-3 or TRBV12-4 to TRBJ2-1; TRBD2 aligns across 15 bases. The J call may be mistaken, given a closer DNA end match to TRBJ2-7. The CDR3 consists of 19 residues. CDR3 in DNA: TGTGCCAGCAGTTTCTCCGGGACTAGCGGGAGGAGCTCCTACAATGAGCAGTACTTC. Translation gives CASSFSGTSGRSSYNEQYF.

The gene calls are TRBV5-5 and TRBJ1-5, with D hard to call. This CDR3 has 16 residues. Trimming left V 2 bases short and J 1 base short, with 13 bases between. Per germline, CDR1 SGHKS and CDR2 YYEKEE (reference sequence). CDR3 DNA sequence: TGTGCCAGCAGCTTTTCGGGGAGCACCAGCAATCAGCCCCAGCATTTT. Its translation: CASSFSGSTSNQPQHF.

The chain recombines TRBV7-9 with TRBJ2-3; TRBD1 aligns across 8 bases. Germline-derived CDR1 and CDR2 are SEHNR and FQNEAQ (reference sequence). V was pared by 5 bases and J by 2 bases, with 12 bases of the junction left unmatched. The CDR3 loop spans 17 amino acids. CDR3 in DNA: TGTGCCAGCAGCGGTAAGTTAGGGACAGGATCCACAGATACGCAGTATTTT. Protein sequence: CASSGKLGTGSTDTQYF.

This clonotype was counted between two and nine times. The chain recombines TRBV20-1 with TRBJ2-1; the D gene is possibly TRBD2 (6 bases). This CDR3 contains 14 residues. V was cut by 3 bases and J by 7 bases, with 16 bases left in between. Looked up from germline, CDR1 is DFQATT and CDR2 is SNEGSKA (reference sequence). CDR3: CSASLAEGRNEQFF. DNA of the CDR3: TGCAGTGCTAGTTTAGCGGAGGGAAGGAATGAGCAGTTCTTC.

The sample holds many counts of this clonotype. The V and J genes are TRBV28 and TRBJ2-7, with TRBD2 identical over 9 bases. The CDR3 spans 16 residues. V was pared by 3 bases and J by 0 bases, with 6 bases of the junction left unmatched. Germline V gives CDR1 MDHEN, CDR2 SYDVKM. The CDR3 sequence is CASSFLAGPSSYEQYF. CDR3 sequence (DNA): TGTGCCAGCAGTTTTCTAGCGGGACCCAGCTCCTACGAGCAGTACTTC.

A few counts support this clonotype. The J gene is TRBJ2-7, the V gene TRBV29-1, with D unclear. Near its end, the DNA agrees better with TRBJ2-5, so the J call may be wrong. The CDR3 totals 12 residues. Germline V gene lookup returns CDR1 SQVTM and CDR2 ANQGSEA. The DNA of the CDR3 is TGCAGCGCGTTTTCGTATTTGGGGACCCAGTACTTC. It yields the protein CSAFSYLGTQYF.

This clonotype was observed once. A junction end diverges from the germline sequence, so it may reflect a read error. The chain recombines TRBV20-1 with TRBJ2-7; 13 bases are a match to TRBD2. Germline lookup yields CDR1 DFQATT and CDR2 SNEGSKA (reference sequence). The CDR3 totals 16 residues. The CDR3 nucleotides read TGCAGTGCTCACTCACTTACTAGCGGGAGGGCCTATGAGCAGTACTTC. As protein: CSAHSLTSGRAYEQYF.

This clonotype was counted only a few times. The rearrangement joins TRBV12-3 or TRBV12-4 to TRBJ2-7; maybe TRBD1 (6 bases). With 0 bases removed from V and 1 base from J, the gap between germline ends came to 16 bases. The CDR3 loop spans 17 amino acids. The CDR3 DNA reads as TGTGCCAGCAGTTTAGCCCTACTAGGGGGATCTTCCTACGAGCAGTACTTC. It codes for CASSLALLGGSSYEQYF.

V is TRBV10-3 and J is TRBJ1-2; weak D call: TRBD1 (6 bases). Per the germline V gene, CDR1 is ENHRY and CDR2 is SYGVKD. The CDR3 has 13 amino acids. Trimming shortened V by 7 bases and J by 4 bases, and 13 bases separated the two germline ends. Here the CDR3 reads CAITNLTGYGYTF. CDR3 coding DNA: TGTGCCATCACGAACTTGACAGGCTATGGCTACACCTTC.

This clonotype turned up a few times. The chain couples TRBV7-9 to TRBJ1-4; TRBD1 is a possible D gene (5 bases). This CDR3 spans 16 amino acids. V was pared by 3 bases and J by 2 bases, with 13 bases between. CDR1 and CDR2 from the germline V gene are SEHNR and FQNEAQ (reference sequence). The CDR3 loop reads CASSFLQGVTNEKLFF. The CDR3 coding sequence is TGTGCCAGCAGCTTCCTCCAAGGGGTCACTAATGAAAAACTGTTTTTT.

A few counts support this clonotype. The V and J genes are TRBV24-1 and TRBJ2-3, with a weak D call TRBD1 (5 bases). Trimming took 3 bases from V and 4 from J, leaving 7 bases between them. CDR1 and CDR2 from the germline V gene are KGHDR and SFDVKD. The CDR3 has 13 residues. As DNA, the CDR3 is TGTGCCACCAGTGATAGGGGTGCAGATACGCAGTATTTT. This gives the protein CATSDRGADTQYF.

The gene calls are TRBV5-1 and TRBJ2-3; no reliable D call. Germline V lookup: CDR1 SGHRS, CDR2 YFSETQ. The CDR3 is 17 residues long. The germline V and J ends were trimmed by 4 bases and 1 base, with 19 bases remaining between them. This CDR3 reads CASSRQAAKGGTDTQYF. The CDR3 bases are TGCGCCAGCAGCCGCCAGGCGGCTAAAGGTGGCACAGATACGCAGTATTTT.

The rearrangement joins TRBV6-1 to TRBJ2-5, with 9 bases identical to TRBD2. J gave up 11 bases and V 8 bases, and 18 bases lay outside the gene matches. CDR1 is MNHNS and CDR2 is SASEGT in the germline V gene. CDR3 size: 15 residues. CDR3 region: CASPAGGATYNEQYF. In DNA, the CDR3 is TGTGCCAGCCCCGCGGGGGGGGCGACCTACAATGAGCAGTACTTC.

This chain joins TRBV7-2 and TRBJ2-5; 8 nucleotides line up with TRBD2. In germline, CDR1 is SGHTA, CDR2 FQGNSA. The trim removed 3 bases at V and 5 bases at J, leaving 5 bases unmatched. This CDR3 region has 14 residues. The CDR3 DNA is TGTGCCAGCAGCTTGCAGCGGGAGAGGGAGACCCAGTACTTC. Its protein product is CASSLQRERETQYF.

V gene TRBV7-2 combines with J gene TRBJ2-5; TRBD2 aligns across 11 bases. The CDR3 contains 16 residues. CDR1 is SGHTA and CDR2 is FQGNSA in the germline V gene. Trimming removed 6 bases from V and 11 bases from J; junction bases left unmatched: 17. CDR3 sequence: CASSLMLAGGGNEQYF. In DNA, the CDR3 is TGTGCCAGCAGTTTGATGCTAGCGGGGGGAGGTAATGAGCAGTACTTC.

This rearrangement joins TRBV20-1 to TRBJ2-1; 12 bases agree with TRBD2. The CDR3 covers 15 residues. Germline lookup yields CDR1 DFQATT and CDR2 SNEGSKA (reference sequence). Trimming removed 3 bases from V and 7 bases from J; junction bases left unmatched: 7. The CDR3 protein is CSASGGLAGRNEQFF. CDR3 nucleotides: TGCAGTGCTAGTGGGGGACTAGCGGGTCGAAATGAGCAGTTCTTC.

The chain carries TRBV9 and TRBJ1-4; 10 bases line up with TRBD1. The germline V gene encodes CDR1 SGDLS and CDR2 YYNGEE. The V gene end was trimmed by 2 bases and the J gene end by 4 bases; junction bases not matched to a gene: 11. CDR3 size: 18 residues. CDR3 bases: TGTGCCAGCAGCGTCTCCGGACAGGGGGTCTTTGGTAATGAAAAACTGTTTTTT. The encoded protein is CASSVSGQGVFGNEKLFF.

Comments on this clonotype: An end of the junction does not agree with germline; a read error may underlie this. The chain recombines TRBV4-2 with TRBJ2-1; 8 bases line up with TRBD2. The length of the CDR3 is 16 residues. Germline CDR1 reads LGHNA; CDR2 reads YNFKEQ. DNA of the CDR3: TGTGCCAGCGGCCAAGTTGGAGCGGGGGTCCGTGGTGAGCAGTTCTTC. It is translated as CASGQVGAGVRGEQFF.